Below, 10 T cell receptor beta chains from the same sample are listed, as sequenced in a study of CD8 T cells in ankylosing spondylitis. Each CDR3 protein is one row after TCRdb ran MiXCR on the 5' RACE reads. Of around 90,000 distinct CDR3 sequences detected, around 25% appear once; the ten largest clones hold roughly three fifths. Specimen: blood, either unsorted or a sorted T cell fraction (not recorded which). These receptors all stem from a male donor with ankylosing spondylitis or in good health (not recorded which).

This clonotype was recorded a few times. The CDR3 coding sequence is TGCGCCAGCAGCGGGGACTCGCAGACCCAGTACTTC. Its translation is CASSGDSQTQYF. The V and J genes are TRBV5-1 and TRBJ2-5; a weak D match, TRBD2 (6 bases). V lost 4 bases, J lost 6 bases, and 10 bases lay in between. The CDR3 covers 12 residues. Per the germline V gene, CDR1 is SGHRS and CDR2 is YFSETQ.

The chain carries TRBV12-3 or TRBV12-4 and TRBJ1-2, with unresolved D. This CDR3 region has 13 residues. V dropped 3 bases and J dropped 3 bases, with 8 bases sitting between them. The CDR3 is CASSFGSHYGYTF. The DNA for the CDR3 is TGTGCCAGCAGTTTCGGCAGCCACTATGGCTACACCTTC.

V is TRBV7-9 and J is TRBJ2-2; D is unclear. Germline CDR1 is SEHNR and CDR2 is FQNEAQ (reference sequence). This CDR3 contains 12 residues. V was trimmed by 6 bases and J by 5 bases, leaving 7 bases between them. The CDR3 DNA reads as TGTGCCAGCAGGGTTACGACCGGGGAGCTGTTTTTT. Amino acid sequence: CASRVTTGELFF.

The rearrangement uses TRBV20-1 and TRBJ1-1; D remains unclear. Trimming shortened V by 6 bases and J by 0 bases, and 17 bases separated the two germline ends. This CDR3 region has 15 residues. The germline gives CDR1 DFQATT, CDR2 SNEGSKA (reference sequence). The CDR3 DNA sequence: TGCAGTGCGGAGGTCTTGGGGAAGATGAACACTGAAGCTTTCTTT. Translating gives CSAEVLGKMNTEAFF.

V and J are TRBV20-1 and TRBJ2-3, with 10 bases identical to TRBD2. CDR1 DFQATT and CDR2 SNEGSKA come from the germline V gene (reference sequence). Unmatched junction bases numbered 4, after V lost 6 bases and J lost 4 bases. This CDR3 is built from 13 residues. The CDR3 here is CSAQAGGADTQYF. CDR3 DNA sequence: TGCAGTGCCCAAGCGGGAGGGGCAGATACGCAGTATTTT.

This clonotype was found many times. The chain couples TRBV29-1 to TRBJ1-4; D remains ambiguous. This CDR3 has 12 amino acids. Looked up from germline, CDR1 is SQVTM and CDR2 is ANQGSEA. The ends were cut back, 6 bases at V and 8 bases at J, with 13 bases in the middle. Here the CDR3 reads CSVQKTGEKLFF. CDR3 bases: TGCAGCGTCCAAAAAACGGGAGAAAAACTGTTTTTT.

The rearrangement links TRBV12-3 or TRBV12-4 to TRBJ2-1; 7 nucleotides line up with TRBD1. With V trimmed by 5 bases and J by 8 bases, 9 bases remained unmatched. CDR3 length: 14 residues. The CDR3 nucleotides are TGTGCCAGCAGTGTCCTACAGGGGCGAGATGAGCAGTTCTTC. The encoded protein is CASSVLQGRDEQFF.

The J gene is TRBJ2-1, the V gene TRBV7-6; maybe TRBD2 (6 bases). Trimming removed 1 base at V and 4 bases at J, with 14 bases between. The germline gives CDR1 SGHVS, CDR2 FNYEAQ. The CDR3 loop spans 16 amino acids. The CDR3 region has the DNA TGTGCCAGCAGCTTAGTGATGGGAGGAGGGTACAATGAGCAGTTCTTC. Translation: CASSLVMGGGYNEQFF.

Here the CDR3 reads CASSLVGRLRDRDTGELFF. The CDR3 nucleotides read TGCGCCAGCAGCTTGGTTGGCCGGCTTAGGGACAGGGACACCGGGGAGCTGTTTTTT. This sequence joins TRBV5-1 and TRBJ2-2, with 9 nucleotides matching TRBD1. V shed 0 bases, J shed 3 bases, and the junction held 12 bases outside the gene matches. The length of the CDR3 is 19 residues. Per germline, CDR1 SGHRS and CDR2 YFSETQ. Variable domain in full (rest from reference TRBV5-1 and TRBJ2-2): KAGVTQTPRYLIKTRGQQVTLSCSPISGHRSVSWYQQTPGQGLQFLFEYFSETQRNKGNFPGRFSGRQFSNSRSEMNVSTLELGDSALYLCASSLVGRLRDRDTGELFFGEGSRLTVL.

The chain joins TRBV27 to TRBJ1-5; D unclear. Per the germline V gene, CDR1 is MNHEY and CDR2 is SMNVEV (reference sequence). V lost 7 bases to trimming and J lost 13 bases, with 17 bases between them. The CDR3 extends over 12 amino acids. The CDR3 is CASKGPGRLQHF. Written as DNA, the CDR3 is TGTGCCAGCAAGGGCCCCGGGAGGTTACAGCATTTT.